This T cell receptor (beta chain) came from a study of tumour-infiltrating T cells in Burkitt lymphoma. Overall study: Overall and progression-free survival were predicted by productive clonality.

TCRdb's table, derived via immunoSEQ multiplex PCR, lists solely in-frame clones and lacks some. The sample lists thousands of clones, 11% seen once, with roughly 2.1% in the top ten. Sequencing was performed on tumor tissue. The clonotype was recovered from a human donor with diffuse large B-cell lymphoma.

Here the CDR3 DNA reads TGTGCCAGCAGCTTGAGGGCAGAGACCCAGTACTTC. It specifies CASSLRAETQYF. The chain has TRBV5-8 and TRBJ2-5, with D hard to call. Per germline, CDR1 SGHTS and CDR2 YDEGEE. The CDR3 sequence is 12 residues long. The ends were cut back, 1 base at V and 4 bases at J, with 5 bases in the middle. Variable domain in full (rest from reference TRBV5-8 and TRBJ2-5): EAGVTQSPTHLIKTRGQQATLRCSPISGHTSVYWYQQALGLGLQFLLWYDEGEERNRGNFPPRFSGRQFPNYSSELNVNALELEDSALYLCASSLRAETQYFGPGTRLLVL.